This T cell receptor beta chain was identified during a study of cytomegalovirus exposure and HLA in healthy donors. With regard to this clone: Its specificity is not known.

General study results and limits: The study listed under 200 cytomegalovirus-associated TCR beta chains. Donor immune exposure was known only as CMV serostatus.

This PCR relied on a set of 60 Vbeta primers and 13 Jbeta primers. Assay: immunoSEQ multiplex PCR; the TCRdb copy retains only in-frame clones and omits some. Its clone listing holds roughly 84,000 clones. Unrecorded immune exposures were likely, despite nominal health at sampling. Material: PBMCs. The receptor was isolated from a man aged 45-60 years in good health and CMV-seronegative.

The CDR3 DNA reads as TGTGCCAGCGTCCTAGGTAGGATGAACACTGAAGCTTTCTTT. Translation gives CASVLGRMNTEAFF. The rearrangement uses TRBV6-5 and TRBJ1-1; D not certain. V dropped 8 bases and J dropped 0 bases, with 13 bases sitting between them. The CDR3 runs to 14 residues. Germline V gene data show CDR1 as MNHEY and CDR2 as SVGAGI.